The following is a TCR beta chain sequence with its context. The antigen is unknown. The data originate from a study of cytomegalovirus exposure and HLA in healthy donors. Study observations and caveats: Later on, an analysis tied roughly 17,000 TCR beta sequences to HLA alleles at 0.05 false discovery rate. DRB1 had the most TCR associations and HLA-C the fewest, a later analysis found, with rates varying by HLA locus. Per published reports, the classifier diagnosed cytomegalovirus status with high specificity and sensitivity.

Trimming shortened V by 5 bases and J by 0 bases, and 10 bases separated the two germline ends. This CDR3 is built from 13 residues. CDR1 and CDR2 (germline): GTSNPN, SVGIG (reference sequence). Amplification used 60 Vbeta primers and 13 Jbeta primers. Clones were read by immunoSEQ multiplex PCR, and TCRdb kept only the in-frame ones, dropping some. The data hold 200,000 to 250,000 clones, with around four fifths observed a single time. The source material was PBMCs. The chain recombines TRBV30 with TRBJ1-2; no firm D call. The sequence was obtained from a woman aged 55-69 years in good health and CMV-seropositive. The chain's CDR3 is CAWYLAPNYGYTF. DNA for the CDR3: TGTGCCTGGTATCTGGCCCCTAACTATGGCTACACCTTC.